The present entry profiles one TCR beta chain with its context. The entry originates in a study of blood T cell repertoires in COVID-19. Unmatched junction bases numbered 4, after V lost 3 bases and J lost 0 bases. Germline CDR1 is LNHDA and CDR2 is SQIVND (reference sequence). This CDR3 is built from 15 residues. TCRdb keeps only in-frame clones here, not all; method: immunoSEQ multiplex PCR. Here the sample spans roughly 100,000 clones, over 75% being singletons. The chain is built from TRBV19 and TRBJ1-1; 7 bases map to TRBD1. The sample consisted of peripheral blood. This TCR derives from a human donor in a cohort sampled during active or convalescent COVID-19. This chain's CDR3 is CASSIKQGMNTEAFF. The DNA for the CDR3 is TGTGCCAGTAGTATTAAACAGGGGATGAACACTGAAGCTTTCTTT.